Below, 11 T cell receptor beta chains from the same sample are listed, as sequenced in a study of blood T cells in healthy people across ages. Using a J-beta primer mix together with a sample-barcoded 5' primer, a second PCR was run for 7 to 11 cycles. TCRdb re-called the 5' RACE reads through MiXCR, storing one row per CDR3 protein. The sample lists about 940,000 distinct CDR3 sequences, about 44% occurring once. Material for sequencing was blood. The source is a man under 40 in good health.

CDR3 coding DNA: TGCGCCAGCAGCTTGGACGGAAAGAGTGGCTACACCTTC. It specifies CASSLDGKSGYTF. The chain couples TRBV5-1 to TRBJ1-2; D is unresolved. The V gene lost 0 bases and the J gene lost 7 bases, with 10 bases spanning the gap. CDR1 is SGHRS, CDR2 YFSETQ, per germline. The length of the CDR3 is 13 residues.

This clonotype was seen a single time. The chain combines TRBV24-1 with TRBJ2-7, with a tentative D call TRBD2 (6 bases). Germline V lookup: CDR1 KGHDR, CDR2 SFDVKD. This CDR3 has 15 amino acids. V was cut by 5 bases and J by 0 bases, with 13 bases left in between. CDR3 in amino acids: CATSVWRDGSYEQYF. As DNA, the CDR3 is TGTGCCACCAGTGTTTGGAGGGACGGCTCCTACGAGCAGTACTTC.

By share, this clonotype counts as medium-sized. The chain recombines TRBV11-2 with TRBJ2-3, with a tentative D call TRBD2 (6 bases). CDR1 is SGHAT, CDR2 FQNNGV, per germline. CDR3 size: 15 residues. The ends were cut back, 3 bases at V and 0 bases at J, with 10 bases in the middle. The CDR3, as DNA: TGTGCCAGCAGCTTCGGGGGACCTAGCACAGATACGCAGTATTTT. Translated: CASSFGGPSTDTQYF.

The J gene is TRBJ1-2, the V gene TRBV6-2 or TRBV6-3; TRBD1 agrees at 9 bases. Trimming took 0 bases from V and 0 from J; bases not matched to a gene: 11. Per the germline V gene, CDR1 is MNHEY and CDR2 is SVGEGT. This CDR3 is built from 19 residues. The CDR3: CASSYSIRPGTGPNYGYTF. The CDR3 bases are TGTGCCAGCAGTTACTCGATCCGGCCGGGGACAGGGCCTAACTATGGCTACACCTTC.

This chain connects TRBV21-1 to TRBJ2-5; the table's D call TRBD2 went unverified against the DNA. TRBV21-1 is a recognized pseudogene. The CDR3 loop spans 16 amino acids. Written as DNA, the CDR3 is TGTGCCAGCAAACCGGGGCTAGCGGGGGGCCCGGTGAAGCAGTACTTC. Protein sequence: CASKPGLAGGPVKQYF.

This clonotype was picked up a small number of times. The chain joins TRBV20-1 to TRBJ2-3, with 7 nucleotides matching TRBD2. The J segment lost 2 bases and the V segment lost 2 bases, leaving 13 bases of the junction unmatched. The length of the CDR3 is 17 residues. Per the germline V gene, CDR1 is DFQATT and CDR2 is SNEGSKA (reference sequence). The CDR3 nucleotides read TGCAGTGCTAGACGTCCGAGCGGGGACCATCTCACAGATACGCAGTATTTT. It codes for CSARRPSGDHLTDTQYF.

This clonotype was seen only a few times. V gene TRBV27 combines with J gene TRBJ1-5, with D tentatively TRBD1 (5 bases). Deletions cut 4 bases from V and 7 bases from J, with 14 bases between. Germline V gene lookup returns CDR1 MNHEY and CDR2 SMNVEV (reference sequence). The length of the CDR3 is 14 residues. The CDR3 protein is CASSSSGTNQPQHF. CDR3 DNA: TGTGCCAGCAGTTCCAGCGGGACGAACCAGCCCCAGCATTTT.

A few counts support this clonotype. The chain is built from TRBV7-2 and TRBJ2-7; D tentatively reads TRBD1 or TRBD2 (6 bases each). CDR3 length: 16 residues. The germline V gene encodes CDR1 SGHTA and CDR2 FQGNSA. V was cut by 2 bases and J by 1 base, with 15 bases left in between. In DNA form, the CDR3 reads TGTGCCAGCAGCTTACAGATGGGGGGCGCATCCTACGAGCAGTACTTC. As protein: CASSLQMGGASYEQYF.

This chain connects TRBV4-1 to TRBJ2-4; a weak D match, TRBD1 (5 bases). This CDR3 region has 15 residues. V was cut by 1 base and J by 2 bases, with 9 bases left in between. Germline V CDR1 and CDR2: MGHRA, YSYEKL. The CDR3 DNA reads TGCGCCAGCAGCCAAGGAAGGGGAACCAAAAACATTCAGTACTTC. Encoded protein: CASSQGRGTKNIQYF.

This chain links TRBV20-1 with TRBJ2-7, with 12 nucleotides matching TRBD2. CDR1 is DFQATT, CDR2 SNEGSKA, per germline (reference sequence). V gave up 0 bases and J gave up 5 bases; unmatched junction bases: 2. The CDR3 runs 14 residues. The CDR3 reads CSARDTSGGNEQYF. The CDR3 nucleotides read TGCAGTGCTAGAGACACTAGCGGGGGGAACGAGCAGTACTTC.

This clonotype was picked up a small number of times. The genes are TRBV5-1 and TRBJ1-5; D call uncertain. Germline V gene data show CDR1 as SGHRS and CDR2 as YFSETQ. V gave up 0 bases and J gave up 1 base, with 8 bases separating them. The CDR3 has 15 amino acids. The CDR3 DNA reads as TGCGCCAGCAGCTTGGCCCCGGAGAGCAATCAGCCCCAGCATTTT. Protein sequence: CASSLAPESNQPQHF.